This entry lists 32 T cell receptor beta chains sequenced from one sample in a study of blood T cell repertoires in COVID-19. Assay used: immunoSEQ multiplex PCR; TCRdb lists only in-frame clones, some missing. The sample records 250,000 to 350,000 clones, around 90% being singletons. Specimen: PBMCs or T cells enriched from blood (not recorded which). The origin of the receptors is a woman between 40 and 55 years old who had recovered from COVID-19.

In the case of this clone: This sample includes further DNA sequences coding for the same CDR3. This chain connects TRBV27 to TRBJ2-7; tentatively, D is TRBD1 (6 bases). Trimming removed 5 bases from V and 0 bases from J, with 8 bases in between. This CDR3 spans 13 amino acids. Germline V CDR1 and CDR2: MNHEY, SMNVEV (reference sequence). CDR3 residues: CASSLGGSYEQYF. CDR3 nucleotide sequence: TGTGCCAGCAGTCTAGGGGGCTCCTACGAGCAGTACTTC.

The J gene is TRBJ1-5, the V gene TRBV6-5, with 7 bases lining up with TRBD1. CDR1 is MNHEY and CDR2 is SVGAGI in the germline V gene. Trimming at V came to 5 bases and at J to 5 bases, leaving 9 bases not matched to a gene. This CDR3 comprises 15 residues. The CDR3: CASSKRQGLDQPQHF. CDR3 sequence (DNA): TGTGCCAGCAGTAAAAGACAGGGCCTCGATCAGCCCCAGCATTTT.

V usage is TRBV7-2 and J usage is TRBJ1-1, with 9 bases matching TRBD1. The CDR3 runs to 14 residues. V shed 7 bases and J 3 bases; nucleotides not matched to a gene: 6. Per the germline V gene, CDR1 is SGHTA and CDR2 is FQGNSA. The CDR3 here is CASNQRTGDTEAFF. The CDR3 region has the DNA TGTGCCAGCAACCAGAGGACAGGGGACACTGAAGCTTTCTTT.

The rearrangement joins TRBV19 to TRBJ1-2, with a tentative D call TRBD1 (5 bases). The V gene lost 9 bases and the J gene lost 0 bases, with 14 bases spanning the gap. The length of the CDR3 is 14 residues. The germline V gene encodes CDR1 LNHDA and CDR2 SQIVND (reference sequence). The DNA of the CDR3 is TGTGCCAGCAAAGACAGCCCGGCTAACTATGGCTACACCTTC. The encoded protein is CASKDSPANYGYTF.

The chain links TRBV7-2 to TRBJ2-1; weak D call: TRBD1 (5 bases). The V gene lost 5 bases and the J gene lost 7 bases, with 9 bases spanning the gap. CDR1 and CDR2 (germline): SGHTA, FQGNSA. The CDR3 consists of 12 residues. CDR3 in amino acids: CASSIYRNEQFF. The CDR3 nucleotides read TGTGCCAGCAGCATCTACAGGAATGAGCAGTTCTTC.

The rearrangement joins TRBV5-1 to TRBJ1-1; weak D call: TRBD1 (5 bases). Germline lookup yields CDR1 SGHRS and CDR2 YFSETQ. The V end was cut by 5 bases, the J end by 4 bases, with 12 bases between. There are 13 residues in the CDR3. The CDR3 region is CASRPHGATEAFF. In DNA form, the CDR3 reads TGCGCCAGCAGGCCGCATGGGGCCACTGAAGCTTTCTTT. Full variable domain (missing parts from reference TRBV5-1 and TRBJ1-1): KAGVTQTPRYLIKTRGQQVTLSCSPISGHRSVSWYQQTPGQGLQFLFEYFSETQRNKGNFPGRFSGRQFSNSRSEMNVSTLELGDSALYLCASRPHGATEAFFGQGTRLTVV.

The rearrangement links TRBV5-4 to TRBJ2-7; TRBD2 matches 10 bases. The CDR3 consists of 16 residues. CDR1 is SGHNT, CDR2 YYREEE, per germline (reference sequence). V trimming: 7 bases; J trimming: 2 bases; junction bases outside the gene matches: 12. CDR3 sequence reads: CASHRASGSLTYEQYF. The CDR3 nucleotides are TGTGCCAGCCACAGGGCTAGCGGGAGCCTCACCTACGAGCAGTACTTC. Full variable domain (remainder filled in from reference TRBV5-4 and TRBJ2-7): ETGVTQSPTHLIKTRGQQVTLRCSSQSGHNTVSWYQQALGQGPQFIFQYYREEENGRGNFPPRFSGLQFPNYSSELNVNALELDDSALYLCASHRASGSLTYEQYFGPGTRLTVT.

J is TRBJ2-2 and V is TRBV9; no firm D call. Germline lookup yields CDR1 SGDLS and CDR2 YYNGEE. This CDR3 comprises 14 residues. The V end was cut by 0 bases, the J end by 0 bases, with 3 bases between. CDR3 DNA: TGTGCCAGCAGCGTAGTAACGAACACCGGGGAGCTGTTTTTT. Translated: CASSVVTNTGELFF.

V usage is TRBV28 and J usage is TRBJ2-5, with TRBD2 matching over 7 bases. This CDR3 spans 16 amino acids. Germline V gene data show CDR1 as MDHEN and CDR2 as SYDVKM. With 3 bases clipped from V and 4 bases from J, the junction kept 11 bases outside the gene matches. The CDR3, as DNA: TGTGCCAGCAGTTTTCCGGGTGGACTAGGGGCAGAGACCCAGTACTTC. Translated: CASSFPGGLGAETQYF.

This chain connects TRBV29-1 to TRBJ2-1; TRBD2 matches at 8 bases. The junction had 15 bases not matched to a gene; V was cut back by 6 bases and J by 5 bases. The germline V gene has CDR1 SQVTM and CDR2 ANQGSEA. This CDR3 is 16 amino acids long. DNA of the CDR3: TGCAGCGTGGGGGGAGGGGAAGCGGGAGCCCACAATGAGCAGTTCTTC. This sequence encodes CSVGGGEAGAHNEQFF.

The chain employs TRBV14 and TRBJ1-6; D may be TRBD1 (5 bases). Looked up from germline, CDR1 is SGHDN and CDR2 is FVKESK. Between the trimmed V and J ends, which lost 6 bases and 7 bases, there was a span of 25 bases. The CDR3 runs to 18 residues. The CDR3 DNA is TGTGCCAGCAGTATTTCACTACTACAGGAGGGCGGGAATTCACCCCTCCACTTT. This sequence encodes CASSISLLQEGGNSPLHF.

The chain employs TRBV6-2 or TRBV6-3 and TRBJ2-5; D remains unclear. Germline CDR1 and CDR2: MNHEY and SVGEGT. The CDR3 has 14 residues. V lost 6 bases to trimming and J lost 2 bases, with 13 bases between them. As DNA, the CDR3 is TGTGCCAGCAGCCCGGCCGGGTTACAAGAGACCCAGTACTTC. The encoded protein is CASSPAGLQETQYF.

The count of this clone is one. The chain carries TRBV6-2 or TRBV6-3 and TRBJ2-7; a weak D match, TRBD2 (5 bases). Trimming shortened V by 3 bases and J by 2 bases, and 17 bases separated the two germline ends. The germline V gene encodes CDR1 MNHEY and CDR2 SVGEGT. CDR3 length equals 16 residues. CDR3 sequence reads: CASSYSRTAVTYEQYF. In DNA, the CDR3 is TGTGCCAGCAGTTATTCCCGGACTGCTGTAACCTACGAGCAGTACTTC.

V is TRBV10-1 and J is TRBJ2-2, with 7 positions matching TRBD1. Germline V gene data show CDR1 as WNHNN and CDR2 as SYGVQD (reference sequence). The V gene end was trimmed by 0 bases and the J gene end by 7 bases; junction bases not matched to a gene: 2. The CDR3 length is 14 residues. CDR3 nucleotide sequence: TGCGCCAGCAGTGAGTCACAGGGGAGCGGGGAGCTGTTTTTT. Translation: CASSESQGSGELFF.

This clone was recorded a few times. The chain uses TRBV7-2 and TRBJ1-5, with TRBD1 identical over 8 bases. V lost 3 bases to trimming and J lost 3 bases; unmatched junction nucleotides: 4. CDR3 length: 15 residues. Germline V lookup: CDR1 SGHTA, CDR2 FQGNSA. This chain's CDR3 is CASSLRTGPNQPQHF. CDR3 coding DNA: TGTGCCAGCAGCTTGCGGACAGGGCCCAATCAGCCCCAGCATTTT.

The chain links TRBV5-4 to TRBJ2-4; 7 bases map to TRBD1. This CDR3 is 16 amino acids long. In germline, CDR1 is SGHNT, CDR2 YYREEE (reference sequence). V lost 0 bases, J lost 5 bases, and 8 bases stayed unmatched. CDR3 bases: TGTGCCAGCAGCTTGGGAGGGGGCGCGAGGGAAAACATTCAGTACTTC. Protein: CASSLGGGARENIQYF.

CDR3 amino acids: CASSPLAGNYNEQFF. The CDR3 DNA follows: TGCGCCAGCAGCCCTCTAGCGGGTAATTACAATGAGCAGTTCTTC. The chain carries TRBV4-1 and TRBJ2-1; 8 bases fit TRBD2. CDR1 and CDR2 from the germline V gene are MGHRA and YSYEKL. This CDR3 contains 15 residues. V was pared by 4 bases and J by 4 bases, with 6 bases of the junction left unmatched.

CDR3 sequence reads: CASSLFVFSGNTIYF. The CDR3 nucleotides read TGTGCCAGCAGTTTGTTCGTGTTCTCGGGAAACACCATATATTTT. The chain recombines TRBV28 with TRBJ1-3, with D unresolved. The CDR3 sequence is 15 residues long. Trimming cost V 3 bases and J 4 bases, with 13 bases left between them. Germline V gives CDR1 MDHEN, CDR2 SYDVKM.

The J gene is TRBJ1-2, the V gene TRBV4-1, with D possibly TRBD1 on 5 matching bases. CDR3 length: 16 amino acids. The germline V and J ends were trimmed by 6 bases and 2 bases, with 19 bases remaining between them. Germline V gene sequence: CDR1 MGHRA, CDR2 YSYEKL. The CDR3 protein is CASRRSGQNTNYGYTF. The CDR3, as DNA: TGCGCCAGCAGGCGAAGTGGACAAAACACCAACTATGGCTACACCTTC.

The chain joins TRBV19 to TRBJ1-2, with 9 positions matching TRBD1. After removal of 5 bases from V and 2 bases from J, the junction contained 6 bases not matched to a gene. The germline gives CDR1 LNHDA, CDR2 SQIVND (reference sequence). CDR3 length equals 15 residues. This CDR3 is CASSHQTGGNYGYTF. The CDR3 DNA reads TGTGCCAGTAGTCACCAGACAGGGGGGAACTATGGCTACACCTTC.

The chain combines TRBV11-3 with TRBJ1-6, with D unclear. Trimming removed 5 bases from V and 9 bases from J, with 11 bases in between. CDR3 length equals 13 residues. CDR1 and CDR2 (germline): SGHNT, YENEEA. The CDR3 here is CASSRGFSSPLHF. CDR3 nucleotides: TGTGCCAGCAGCCGAGGGTTTTCTTCACCCCTCCACTTT.

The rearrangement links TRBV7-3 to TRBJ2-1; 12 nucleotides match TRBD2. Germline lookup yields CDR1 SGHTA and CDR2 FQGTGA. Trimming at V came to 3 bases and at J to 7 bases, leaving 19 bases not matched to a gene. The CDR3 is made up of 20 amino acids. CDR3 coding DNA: TGTGCCAGCAGCTTTGACGGGGCCCTGACTAGCGGGAGTCGAGGAAATGAGCAGTTCTTC. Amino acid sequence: CASSFDGALTSGSRGNEQFF.

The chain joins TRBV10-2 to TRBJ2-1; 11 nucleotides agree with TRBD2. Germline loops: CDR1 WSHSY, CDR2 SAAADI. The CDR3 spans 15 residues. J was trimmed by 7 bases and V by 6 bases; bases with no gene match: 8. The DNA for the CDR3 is TGCGCCAGCAGGTCTACTAGCGGGAGTCTGAATGAGCAGTTCTTC. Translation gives CASRSTSGSLNEQFF.

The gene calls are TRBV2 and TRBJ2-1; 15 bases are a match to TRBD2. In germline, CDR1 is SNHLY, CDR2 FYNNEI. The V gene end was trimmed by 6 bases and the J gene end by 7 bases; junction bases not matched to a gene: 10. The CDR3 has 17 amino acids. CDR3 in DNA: TGTGCCAGCAGGCCCGGACTAGCGGGAGGGTTAGCTAATGAGCAGTTCTTC. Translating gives CASRPGLAGGLANEQFF.

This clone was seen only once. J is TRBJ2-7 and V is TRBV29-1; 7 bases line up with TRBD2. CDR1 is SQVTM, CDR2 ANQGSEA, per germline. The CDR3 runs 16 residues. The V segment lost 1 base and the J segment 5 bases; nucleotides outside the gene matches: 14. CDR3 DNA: TGCAGCGTTGAAGGTCTCCGGGGGGACCCTGCGGACGAGCAGTACTTC. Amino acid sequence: CSVEGLRGDPADEQYF.

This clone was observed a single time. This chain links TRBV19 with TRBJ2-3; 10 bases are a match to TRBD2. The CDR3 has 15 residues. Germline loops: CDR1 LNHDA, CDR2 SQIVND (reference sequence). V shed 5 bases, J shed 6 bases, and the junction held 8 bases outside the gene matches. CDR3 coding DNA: TGTGCCAGTAGTGGCACTAGCGGGGCCTTGGATACGCAGTATTTT. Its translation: CASSGTSGALDTQYF.

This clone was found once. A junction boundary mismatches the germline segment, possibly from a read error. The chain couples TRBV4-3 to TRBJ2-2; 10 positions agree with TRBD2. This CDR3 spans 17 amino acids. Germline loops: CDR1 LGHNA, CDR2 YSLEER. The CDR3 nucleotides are TGCGTCAGCAGCCAGGGTAGCGGGAGGTCGAACACCGGGGAGCTGTTTTTT. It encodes CVSSQGSGRSNTGELFF.

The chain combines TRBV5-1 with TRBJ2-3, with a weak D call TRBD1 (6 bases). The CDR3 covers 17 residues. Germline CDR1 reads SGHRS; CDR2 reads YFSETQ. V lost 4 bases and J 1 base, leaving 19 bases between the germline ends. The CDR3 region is CASSPGLNAGGTDTQYF. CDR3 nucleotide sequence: TGCGCCAGCAGCCCGGGCCTCAACGCAGGGGGCACAGATACGCAGTATTTT.

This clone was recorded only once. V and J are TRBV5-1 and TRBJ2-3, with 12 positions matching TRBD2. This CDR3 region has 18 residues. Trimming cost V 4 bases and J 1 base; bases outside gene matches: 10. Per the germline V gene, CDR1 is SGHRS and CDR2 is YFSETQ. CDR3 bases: TGCGCCAGCAGCCTGGGACTAGCGGGTTCAGCGGGCACAGATACGCAGTATTTT. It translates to CASSLGLAGSAGTDTQYF.

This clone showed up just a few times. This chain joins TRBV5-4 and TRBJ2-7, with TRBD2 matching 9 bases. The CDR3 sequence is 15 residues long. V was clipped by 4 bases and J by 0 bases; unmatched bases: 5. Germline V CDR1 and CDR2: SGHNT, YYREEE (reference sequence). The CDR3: CASSKGLASSYEQYF. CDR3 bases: TGTGCCAGCAGCAAGGGACTAGCAAGCTCCTACGAGCAGTACTTC. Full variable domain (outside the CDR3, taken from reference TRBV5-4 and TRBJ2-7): ETGVTQSPTHLIKTRGQQVTLRCSSQSGHNTVSWYQQALGQGPQFIFQYYREEENGRGNFPPRFSGLQFPNYSSELNVNALELDDSALYLCASSKGLASSYEQYFGPGTRLTVT.

CDR3 in DNA: TGTGCCAGCAGTGAAGACGCAGGTTCCTTAGCTTTCTTT. This encodes CASSEDAGSLAFF. The chain joins TRBV6-1 to TRBJ1-1; D gene uncertain. Germline values: CDR1 MNHNS, CDR2 SASEGT. The CDR3 length is 13 residues. Trimming cost V 1 base and J 10 bases, with 13 bases left between them.

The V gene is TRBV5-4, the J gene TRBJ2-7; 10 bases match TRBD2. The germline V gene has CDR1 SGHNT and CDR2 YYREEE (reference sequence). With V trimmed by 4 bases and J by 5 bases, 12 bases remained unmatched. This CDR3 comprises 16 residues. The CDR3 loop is CASSALAGGSYNEQYF. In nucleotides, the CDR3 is TGTGCCAGCAGCGCATTAGCGGGAGGTAGTTACAACGAGCAGTACTTC.